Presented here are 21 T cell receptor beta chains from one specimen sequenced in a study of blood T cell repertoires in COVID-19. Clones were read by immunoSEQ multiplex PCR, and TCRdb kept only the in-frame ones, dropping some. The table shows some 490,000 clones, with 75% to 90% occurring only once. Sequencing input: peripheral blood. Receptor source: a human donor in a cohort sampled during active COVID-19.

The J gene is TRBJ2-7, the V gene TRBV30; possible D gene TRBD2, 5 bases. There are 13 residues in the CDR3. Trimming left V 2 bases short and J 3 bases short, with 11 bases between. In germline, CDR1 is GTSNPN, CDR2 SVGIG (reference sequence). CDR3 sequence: CAWSRFGLYEQYF. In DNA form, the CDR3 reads TGTGCCTGGAGTAGGTTCGGACTCTACGAGCAGTACTTC.

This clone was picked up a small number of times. In DNA form, the CDR3 reads TGTGCCAGCAGGCAGACTTCGCTCCCGACCCGATCGCGGCGAGAGACCCAGTACTTC. Protein: CASRQTSLPTRSRRETQYF. The V call is TRBV28, the J call TRBJ2-5; no clear D gene. The CDR3 spans 19 residues. Germline V gene data show CDR1 as MDHEN and CDR2 as SYDVKM. Trimming removed 6 bases at V and 4 bases at J, with 30 bases between.

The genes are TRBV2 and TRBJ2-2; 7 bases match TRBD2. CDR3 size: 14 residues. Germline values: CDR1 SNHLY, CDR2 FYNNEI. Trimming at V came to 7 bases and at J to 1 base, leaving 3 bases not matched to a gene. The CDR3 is CASTRGKNTGELFF. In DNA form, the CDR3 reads TGTGCCAGCACGCGGGGGAAGAACACCGGGGAGCTGTTTTTT.

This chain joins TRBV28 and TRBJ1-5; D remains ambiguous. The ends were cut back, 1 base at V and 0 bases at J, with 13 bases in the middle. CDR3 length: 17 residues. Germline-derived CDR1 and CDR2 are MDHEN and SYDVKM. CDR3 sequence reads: CASSLSDNPDSNQPQHF. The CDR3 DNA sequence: TGTGCCAGCAGTTTATCAGACAATCCCGATAGCAATCAGCCCCAGCATTTT.

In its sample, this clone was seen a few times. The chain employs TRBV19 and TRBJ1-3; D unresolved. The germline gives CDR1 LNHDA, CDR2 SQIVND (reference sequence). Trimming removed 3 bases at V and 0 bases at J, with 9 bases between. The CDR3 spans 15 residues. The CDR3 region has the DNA TGTGCCAGTAGTATGCAGGCCATCTCTGGAAACACCATATATTTT. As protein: CASSMQAISGNTIYF.

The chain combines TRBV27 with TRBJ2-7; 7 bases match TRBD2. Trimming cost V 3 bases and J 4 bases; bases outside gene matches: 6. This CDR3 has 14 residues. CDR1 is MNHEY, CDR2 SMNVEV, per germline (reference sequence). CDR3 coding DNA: TGTGCCAGCAGTTTTCAGCGGGACCGATACGAGCAGTACTTC. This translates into CASSFQRDRYEQYF.

The CDR3 loop is CASTIQGEGNQPQHF. The CDR3 DNA is TGTGCCAGCACCATACAGGGGGAAGGCAATCAGCCCCAGCATTTT. V gene TRBV6-5 combines with J gene TRBJ1-5; 8 bases agree with TRBD1. CDR3 length equals 15 residues. CDR1 is MNHEY and CDR2 is SVGAGI in the germline V gene. Trimming took 7 bases from V and 2 from J; bases not matched to a gene: 7.

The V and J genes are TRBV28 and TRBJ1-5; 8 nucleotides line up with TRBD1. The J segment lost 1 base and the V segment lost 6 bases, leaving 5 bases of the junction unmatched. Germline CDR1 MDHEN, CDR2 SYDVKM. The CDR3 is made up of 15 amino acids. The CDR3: CASRPRDRSNQPQHF. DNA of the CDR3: TGTGCCAGCAGACCCCGGGACAGGAGCAATCAGCCCCAGCATTTT.

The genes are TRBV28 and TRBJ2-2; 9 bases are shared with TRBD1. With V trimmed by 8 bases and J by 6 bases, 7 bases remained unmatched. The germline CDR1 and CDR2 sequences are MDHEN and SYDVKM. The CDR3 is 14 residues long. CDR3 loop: CASLERQGAGELFF. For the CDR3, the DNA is TGTGCCAGCCTTGAGCGACAGGGGGCCGGGGAGCTGTTTTTT.

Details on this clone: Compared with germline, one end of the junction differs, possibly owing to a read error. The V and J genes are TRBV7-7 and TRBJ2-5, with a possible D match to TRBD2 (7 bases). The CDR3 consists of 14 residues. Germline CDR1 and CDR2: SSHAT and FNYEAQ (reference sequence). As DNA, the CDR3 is TGTGCTAGCAGCCCTCTCAGGGGAGGGGAGACCCAGTACTTC. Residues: CASSPLRGGETQYF.

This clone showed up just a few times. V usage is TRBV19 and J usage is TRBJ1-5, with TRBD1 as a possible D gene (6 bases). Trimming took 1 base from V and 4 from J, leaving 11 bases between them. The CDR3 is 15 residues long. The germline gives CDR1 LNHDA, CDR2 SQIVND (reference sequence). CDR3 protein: CASSIGTVINQPQHF. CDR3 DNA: TGTGCCAGTAGTATAGGGACAGTAATTAATCAGCCCCAGCATTTT.

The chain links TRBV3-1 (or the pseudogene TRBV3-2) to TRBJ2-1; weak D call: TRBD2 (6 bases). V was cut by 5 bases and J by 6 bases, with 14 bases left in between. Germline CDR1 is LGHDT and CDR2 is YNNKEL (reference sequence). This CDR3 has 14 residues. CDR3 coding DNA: TGTGCCAGCAGCTGGGACTCCCCTCTCAATGAGCAGTTCTTC. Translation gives CASSWDSPLNEQFF.

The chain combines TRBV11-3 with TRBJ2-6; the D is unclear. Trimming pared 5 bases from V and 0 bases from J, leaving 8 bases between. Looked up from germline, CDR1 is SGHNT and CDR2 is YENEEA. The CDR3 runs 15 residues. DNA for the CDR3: TGTGCCAGCAGCCCCCGCAGCTCTGGGGCCAACGTCCTGACTTTC. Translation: CASSPRSSGANVLTF.

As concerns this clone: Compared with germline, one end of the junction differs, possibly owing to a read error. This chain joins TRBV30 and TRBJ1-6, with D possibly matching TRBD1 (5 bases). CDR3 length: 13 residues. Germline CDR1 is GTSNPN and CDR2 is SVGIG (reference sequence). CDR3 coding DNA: TGTGCCTGGGGGACGGAGTATAGTTCACCCCTCCACTTT. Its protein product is CAWGTEYSSPLHF. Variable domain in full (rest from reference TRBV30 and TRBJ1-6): SQTIHQWPATLVQPVGSPLSLECTVEGTSNPNLYWYRQAAGRGLQLLFYSVGIGQISSEVPQNLSASRPQDRQFILSSKKLLLSDSGFYLCAWGTEYSSPLHFGNGTRLTVT.

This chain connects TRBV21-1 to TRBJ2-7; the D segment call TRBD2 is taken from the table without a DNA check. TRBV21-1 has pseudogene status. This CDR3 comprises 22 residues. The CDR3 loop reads CASSNVERTRGAHFNHSYEQYF. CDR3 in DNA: TGTGCCAGCAGCAACGTAGAGAGAACACGGGGGGCCCATTTTAACCACTCCTACGAGCAGTACTTC.

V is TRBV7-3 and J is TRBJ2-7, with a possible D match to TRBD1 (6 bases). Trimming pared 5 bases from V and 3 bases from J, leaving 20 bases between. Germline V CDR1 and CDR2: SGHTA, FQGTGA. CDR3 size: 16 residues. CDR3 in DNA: TGTGCCAGCAGCCTCTTTGCCGCACAGGGAAGCTACGAGCAGTACTTC. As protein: CASSLFAAQGSYEQYF. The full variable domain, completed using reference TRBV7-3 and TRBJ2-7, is GAGVSQTPSNKVTEKGKYVELRCDPISGHTALYWYRQSLGQGPEFLIYFQGTGAADDSGLPNDRFFAVRPEGSVSTLKIQRTERGDSAVYLCASSLFAAQGSYEQYFGPGTRLTVT.

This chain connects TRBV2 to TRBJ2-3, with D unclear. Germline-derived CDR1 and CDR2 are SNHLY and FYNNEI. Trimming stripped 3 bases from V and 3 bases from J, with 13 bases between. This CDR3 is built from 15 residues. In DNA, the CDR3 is TGTGCCAGCAGTGATAGGCGGATATCGACAGATACGCAGTATTTT. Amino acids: CASSDRRISTDTQYF.

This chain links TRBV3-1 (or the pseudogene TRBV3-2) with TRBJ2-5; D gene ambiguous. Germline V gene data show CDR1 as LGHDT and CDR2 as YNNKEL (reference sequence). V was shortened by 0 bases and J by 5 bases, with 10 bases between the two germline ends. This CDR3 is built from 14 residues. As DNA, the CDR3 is TGTGCCAGCAGCCAAGATAAAGAGCTTGAGACCCAGTACTTC. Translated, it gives CASSQDKELETQYF.

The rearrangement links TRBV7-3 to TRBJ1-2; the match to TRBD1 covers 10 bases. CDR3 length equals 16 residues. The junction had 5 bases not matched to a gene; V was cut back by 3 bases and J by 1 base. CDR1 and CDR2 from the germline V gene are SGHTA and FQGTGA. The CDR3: CASSFGTGADNYGYTF. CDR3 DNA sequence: TGTGCCAGCAGCTTCGGGACAGGGGCCGATAACTATGGCTACACCTTC. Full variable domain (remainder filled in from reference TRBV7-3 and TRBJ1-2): GAGVSQTPSNKVTEKGKYVELRCDPISGHTALYWYRQSLGQGPEFLIYFQGTGAADDSGLPNDRFFAVRPEGSVSTLKIQRTERGDSAVYLCASSFGTGADNYGYTFGSGTRLTVV.

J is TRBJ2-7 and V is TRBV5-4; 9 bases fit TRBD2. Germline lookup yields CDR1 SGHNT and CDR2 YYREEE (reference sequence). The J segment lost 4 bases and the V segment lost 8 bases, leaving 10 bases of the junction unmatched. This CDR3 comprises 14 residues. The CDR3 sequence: CASQVSGSNYEQYF. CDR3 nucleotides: TGTGCCAGTCAGGTTAGCGGGAGTAATTACGAGCAGTACTTC.

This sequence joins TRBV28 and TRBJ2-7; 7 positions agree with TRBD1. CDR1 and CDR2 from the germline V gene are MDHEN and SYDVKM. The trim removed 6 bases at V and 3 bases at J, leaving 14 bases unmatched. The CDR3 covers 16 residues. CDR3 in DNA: TGTGCCAGCAGCTCCTCCTCGACAGGGAAATTCTACGAGCAGTACTTC. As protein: CASSSSSTGKFYEQYF.